These 25 T cell receptor beta chains came from one sample sequenced in a study of blood T cell repertoires in COVID-19. The data were produced by immunoSEQ multiplex PCR, yet TCRdb's version contains in-frame clones alone and is incomplete. Here the sample spans approximately 490,000 clones, about 85% being singletons. Sequenced input: PBMCs or T cells enriched from blood (not recorded which). Receptor source: a woman younger than 30 who had recovered from COVID-19.

This clone has just one count. This chain links TRBV24-1 with TRBJ2-7; D might be TRBD1 (6 bases). V was cut by 3 bases and J by 10 bases, with 12 bases left in between. This CDR3 is built from 12 residues. Germline-derived CDR1 and CDR2 are KGHDR and SFDVKD. For the CDR3, the DNA is TGTGCCACCAGTGATCCTAGGGGGATCCAGTACTTC. Translated, it gives CATSDPRGIQYF.

This chain uses TRBV11-3 with TRBJ2-3, with 9 bases fitting TRBD2. CDR3 length: 15 amino acids. Germline V CDR1 and CDR2: SGHNT, YENEEA. Germline trimming cut 0 bases from V and 5 bases from J; bases unmatched to any gene: 3. In DNA, the CDR3 is TGTGCCAGCAGCTTAGATGGTAGCGGGGGAGATACGCAGTATTTT. This encodes CASSLDGSGGDTQYF.

This sequence joins TRBV21-1 and TRBJ1-2. TRBV21-1 is a pseudogene. The CDR3 is 12 amino acids. The CDR3 DNA reads TGTGCCAGCAGCAAGAGGGTGCATGGCTACACCTTC. As protein: CASSKRVHGYTF.

The genes are TRBV9 and TRBJ2-1; D may be TRBD2 (5 bases). With 0 bases removed from V and 7 bases from J, the gap between germline ends came to 5 bases. The CDR3 is made up of 12 amino acids. The germline V gene has CDR1 SGDLS and CDR2 YYNGEE. CDR3 sequence: CASSVVANEQFF. CDR3 nucleotides: TGTGCCAGCAGCGTAGTAGCGAATGAGCAGTTCTTC.

In DNA, the CDR3 is TGCGCCAGCAGCAATCCCCAGGGATCATTCGGGGAGCTGTTTTTT. It specifies CASSNPQGSFGELFF. This sequence joins TRBV5-1 and TRBJ2-2; D is perhaps TRBD1 (5 bases). In germline, CDR1 is SGHRS, CDR2 YFSETQ. Trimming shortened V by 4 bases and J by 7 bases, and 17 bases separated the two germline ends. The CDR3 is 15 amino acids.

The gene calls are TRBV4-1 and TRBJ2-5, with D hard to call. The V end was cut by 0 bases, the J end by 2 bases, with 10 bases between. The CDR3 length is 15 residues. Germline V gene sequence: CDR1 MGHRA, CDR2 YSYEKL. In nucleotides, the CDR3 is TGCGCCAGCAGCCAAGATCCCACTTTACAAGAGACCCAGTACTTC. Amino acid sequence: CASSQDPTLQETQYF.

The V call is TRBV5-1, the J call TRBJ1-6; D gene unclear. Per germline, CDR1 SGHRS and CDR2 YFSETQ. This CDR3 has 12 residues. Trimming left V 5 bases short and J 8 bases short, with 8 bases between. The CDR3 sequence: CASRDGHSPLHF. For the CDR3, the DNA is TGCGCCAGCAGAGATGGGCATTCACCCCTCCACTTT.

This sequence joins TRBV3-1 (or the pseudogene TRBV3-2) and TRBJ2-1, with D unclear. This CDR3 spans 16 amino acids. V lost 0 bases and J lost 2, with 11 bases in between. Germline CDR1 reads LGHDT; CDR2 reads YNNKEL (reference sequence). CDR3 in amino acids: CASSQDLRAPYNEQFF. The CDR3 nucleotides read TGTGCCAGCAGCCAAGATCTTCGCGCACCCTACAATGAGCAGTTCTTC.

V usage is TRBV27 and J usage is TRBJ1-1; perhaps TRBD1 as D (6 bases). Germline CDR1 and CDR2: MNHEY and SMNVEV (reference sequence). The length of the CDR3 is 13 residues. V dropped 2 bases and J dropped 4 bases, with 8 bases sitting between them. CDR3 loop: CASSLRGTTEAFF. The DNA of the CDR3 is TGTGCCAGCAGTTTAAGGGGGACCACTGAAGCTTTCTTT.

V and J are TRBV25-1 and TRBJ2-7; 7 bases are shared with TRBD2. Trimming cost V 1 base and J 6 bases; bases outside gene matches: 3. The CDR3 runs 13 residues. Germline V gene data show CDR1 as MGHDK and CDR2 as SYGVNS. CDR3 nucleotide sequence: TGTGCCAGCAGTGAATTAAGGGAGGGCGAGCAGTACTTC. As protein: CASSELREGEQYF.

This chain links TRBV4-1 with TRBJ1-2; D is uncertain. V lost 2 bases and J lost 0, with 10 bases in between. Germline CDR1 is MGHRA and CDR2 is YSYEKL. The length of the CDR3 is 15 residues. The CDR3 protein is CASSQSTQSNYGYTF. In nucleotides, the CDR3 is TGCGCCAGCAGCCAATCAACCCAGTCTAACTATGGCTACACCTTC.

This chain connects TRBV4-1 to TRBJ1-4; 7 bases agree with TRBD1. The CDR3 is made up of 14 amino acids. The junction had 2 bases not matched to a gene; V was cut back by 2 bases and J by 5 bases. The germline CDR1 and CDR2 sequences are MGHRA and YSYEKL. CDR3 sequence: CASSQSGGNEKLFF. The CDR3 DNA reads TGCGCCAGCAGCCAATCAGGGGGAAATGAAAAACTGTTTTTT.

The chain employs TRBV10-3 and TRBJ2-1; TRBD1 matches 7 bases. The length of the CDR3 is 12 residues. V gave up 6 bases and J gave up 8 bases; unmatched junction bases: 4. From germline, CDR1 is ENHRY and CDR2 SYGVKD. Here the CDR3 DNA reads TGTGCCATCAGAGACAGGGCTTATGAGCAGTTCTTC. Residues: CAIRDRAYEQFF.

This clone appeared a single time. The chain employs TRBV6-1 and TRBJ2-3; D gene unclear. The CDR3 has 13 amino acids. Trimming took off 3 bases at V and 4 bases at J, with 8 bases between the two ends. Looked up from germline, CDR1 is MNHNS and CDR2 is SASEGT. CDR3 nucleotide sequence: TGTGCCAGCAGTGATATCGTATCAGATACGCAGTATTTT. Translating it yields CASSDIVSDTQYF.

The chain employs TRBV27 and TRBJ1-2, with D perhaps TRBD1 (5 bases). Trimming stripped 7 bases from V and 7 bases from J, with 22 bases between. The CDR3 length is 15 residues. CDR1 and CDR2 (germline): MNHEY, SMNVEV (reference sequence). Here the CDR3 reads CASKGRGREGRGYTF. CDR3 in DNA: TGTGCCAGCAAGGGTCGGGGCAGGGAGGGGCGTGGCTACACCTTC.

This clone was counted a single time. The V call is TRBV5-1, the J call TRBJ2-3, with 15 bases that match TRBD2. J gave up 1 base and V 5 bases, and 11 bases lay outside the gene matches. This CDR3 is built from 19 residues. The germline CDR1 and CDR2 sequences are SGHRS and YFSETQ. This CDR3 is CASRPGLAGGQVGTDTQYF. The CDR3 bases are TGCGCCAGCAGGCCCGGACTAGCGGGGGGGCAAGTGGGCACAGATACGCAGTATTTT.

The genes are TRBV9 and TRBJ1-2, with 7 bases identical to TRBD1. After removal of 0 bases from V and 7 bases from J, the junction contained 6 bases not matched to a gene. The CDR3 is 14 residues long. Per germline, CDR1 SGDLS and CDR2 YYNGEE. CDR3 sequence reads: CASSVGGGYGGYTF. The CDR3 DNA sequence: TGTGCCAGCAGCGTAGGAGGGGGCTACGGTGGCTACACCTTC.

V usage is TRBV3-1 (or the pseudogene TRBV3-2) and J usage is TRBJ2-1, with a possible D match to TRBD2 (5 bases). Germline CDR1 and CDR2: LGHDT and YNNKEL (reference sequence). The length of the CDR3 is 16 residues. The V end was cut by 4 bases, the J end by 2 bases, with 15 bases between. As DNA, the CDR3 is TGTGCCAGCAGCCCTCGGGAACTAGGGACCTACAATGAGCAGTTCTTC. Its protein product is CASSPRELGTYNEQFF.

CDR3 in amino acids: CASSPSWGQGANGYTF. The DNA of the CDR3 is TGCGCCAGCAGCCCATCATGGGGACAGGGAGCGAATGGCTACACCTTC. The chain couples TRBV5-1 to TRBJ1-2; the match to TRBD1 covers 9 bases. CDR1 and CDR2 (germline): SGHRS, YFSETQ. This CDR3 comprises 16 residues. The V segment lost 4 bases and the J segment 6 bases; nucleotides outside the gene matches: 13.

The chain joins TRBV3-1 (or the pseudogene TRBV3-2) to TRBJ2-5, with 8 positions matching TRBD2. V shed 6 bases and J 7 bases; nucleotides not matched to a gene: 7. The CDR3 contains 13 residues. The germline gives CDR1 LGHDT, CDR2 YNNKEL (reference sequence). DNA for the CDR3: TGTGCCAGCAGTTCCAGCGGGGGCGGGACCCAGTACTTC. Residues: CASSSSGGGTQYF.

This sequence joins TRBV19 and TRBJ2-5, with 8 bases fitting TRBD1. The CDR3 contains 15 residues. Germline V CDR1 and CDR2: LNHDA, SQIVND (reference sequence). The junction had 11 bases not matched to a gene; V was cut back by 7 bases and J by 4 bases. In DNA, the CDR3 is TGTGCCAGTAAGAGGACAGGGTTGGGGGCAGAGACCCAGTACTTC. Its protein is CASKRTGLGAETQYF.

V and J are TRBV19 and TRBJ2-5, with unresolved D. This CDR3 has 11 residues. Germline values: CDR1 LNHDA, CDR2 SQIVND (reference sequence). Trimming took 9 bases from V and 4 from J, leaving 9 bases between them. In nucleotides, the CDR3 is TGTGCCAGCTCGTCAGGAGAGACCCAGTACTTC. This sequence encodes CASSSGETQYF.

The V and J genes are TRBV2 and TRBJ1-1; D remains unclear. Germline loops: CDR1 SNHLY, CDR2 FYNNEI. The ends were cut back, 5 bases at V and 3 bases at J, with 13 bases in the middle. This CDR3 is built from 14 residues. The CDR3 coding sequence is TGTGCCAGCAGTCCTTGGGCAGAATACACTGAAGCTTTCTTT. Protein sequence: CASSPWAEYTEAFF.

The chain is built from TRBV5-6 and TRBJ2-7, with a weak D call TRBD2 (5 bases). Looked up from germline, CDR1 is SGHDT and CDR2 is YYEEEE. Between the trimmed V and J ends, which lost 4 bases and 3 bases, there was a span of 14 bases. The CDR3 extends over 14 amino acids. DNA of the CDR3: TGTGCCAGCAGCACTGTAGAGCGGAGCTACGAGCAGTACTTC. Protein: CASSTVERSYEQYF.

This chain joins TRBV6-1 and TRBJ2-1; D is possibly TRBD1 (6 bases). Germline assignment: CDR1 MNHNS and CDR2 SASEGT. The V gene lost 2 bases and the J gene lost 3 bases, with 11 bases spanning the gap. This CDR3 has 15 amino acids. The CDR3 sequence: CASSETGYYYNEQFF. CDR3 sequence (DNA): TGTGCCAGCAGTGAAACAGGGTATTACTACAATGAGCAGTTCTTC.